This TCR beta chain was profiled in a study of blood T cell repertoires in COVID-19. Study context: Whether acute or convalescent, the COVID-19 samples came from the United States, Italy and Spain. Sample material is recorded as cDNA or gDNA derived from T cells, B-cell-depleted T cells, or PBMCs.

This clone has a handful of counts. Authors' data handling: Estimates of nucleated cell counts were drawn from the amplification of reference gene primers. Assay used: immunoSEQ multiplex PCR; TCRdb lists only in-frame clones, some missing. V and J calls plus clone size are reproduced from that table; the DNA served to infer D and trimming. Of hundreds of thousands of clones in the sample, approximately 90% were seen once. What was sequenced was peripheral blood. The TCR was taken from a woman in her twenties or thirties with active or convalescent COVID-19.

Here the CDR3 DNA reads TGTGCCAGCAGTGAAGCAGGACAGCTCGCTAACTATGGCTACACCTTC. Protein product: CASSEAGQLANYGYTF. The gene calls are TRBV2 and TRBJ1-2, with D maybe TRBD1 (6 bases). The CDR3 is 16 residues long. CDR1 is SNHLY, CDR2 FYNNEI, per germline. V dropped 0 bases and J dropped 0 bases, with 11 bases sitting between them.